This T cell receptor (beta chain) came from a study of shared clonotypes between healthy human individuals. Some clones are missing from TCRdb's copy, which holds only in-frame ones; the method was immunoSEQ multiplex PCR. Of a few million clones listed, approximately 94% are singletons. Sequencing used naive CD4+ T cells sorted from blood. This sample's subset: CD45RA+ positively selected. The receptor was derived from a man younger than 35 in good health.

For the CDR3, the DNA is TGTGCCAGCGGCGGGGATAATTCACCCCTCCACTTT. Its translation: CASGGDNSPLHF. The chain carries TRBV7-2 and TRBJ1-6; D gene unclear. This CDR3 is 12 amino acids long. V shed 8 bases and J shed 5 bases, with 7 bases lying between them. Germline V gives CDR1 SGHTA, CDR2 FQGNSA. Filled out from reference TRBV7-2 and TRBJ1-6, the complete variable domain reads GAGVSQSPSNKVTEKGKDVELRCDPISGHTALYWYRQSLGQGLEFLIYFQGNSAPDKSGLPSDRFSAERTGGSVSTLTIQRTQQEDSAVYLCASGGDNSPLHFGNGTRLTVT.